The next 3 T cell receptor beta chains were all read from a single sample in a study of blood T cell repertoires in COVID-19. TCRdb's copy holds only in-frame clones and misses some; the assay was immunoSEQ multiplex PCR. Counted here are approximately 72,000 clones, less than 90% occurring once; the ten biggest clones make up around a sixth. The sample comprised peripheral blood. The receptors derive from a woman of 80 years or more with acute or convalescent COVID-19.

The rearrangement uses TRBV2 and TRBJ1-2, with 7 positions matching TRBD1. The CDR3 is made up of 13 amino acids. Germline CDR1 and CDR2: SNHLY and FYNNEI. With 6 bases clipped from V and 4 bases from J, the junction kept 5 bases outside the gene matches. The chain's CDR3 is CASRIGQVYGYTF. The CDR3, as DNA: TGTGCCAGCAGGATAGGACAGGTCTATGGCTACACCTTC.

The rearrangement uses TRBV2 and TRBJ2-7, with D maybe TRBD1 (7 bases). This CDR3 is 15 amino acids long. Germline CDR1 is SNHLY and CDR2 is FYNNEI. Trimming took off 7 bases at V and 3 bases at J, with 19 bases between the two ends. In DNA form, the CDR3 reads TGTGCCAGCACATTAAGGGGCAGGGGGGACTACGAGCAGTACTTC. It specifies CASTLRGRGDYEQYF.

This chain links TRBV9 with TRBJ2-1, with a possible D match to TRBD1 (6 bases). This CDR3 has 17 amino acids. V was clipped by 4 bases and J by 5 bases, with 22 bases between them. Germline-derived CDR1 and CDR2 are SGDLS and YYNGEE. In DNA, the CDR3 is TGTGCCAGCAGCCACCGTCCGGAGGCAGGGGAGAACAATGAGCAGTTCTTC. It specifies CASSHRPEAGENNEQFF.